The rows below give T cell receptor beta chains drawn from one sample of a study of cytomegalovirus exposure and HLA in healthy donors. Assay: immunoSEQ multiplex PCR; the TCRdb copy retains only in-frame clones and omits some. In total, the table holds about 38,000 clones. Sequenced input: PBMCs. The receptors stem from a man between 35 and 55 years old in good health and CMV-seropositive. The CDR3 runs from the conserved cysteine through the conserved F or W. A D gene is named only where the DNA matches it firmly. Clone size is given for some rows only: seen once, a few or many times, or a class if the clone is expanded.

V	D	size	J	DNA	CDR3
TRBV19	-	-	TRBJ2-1	TGTGCCAGTAGGGCCCTGACAGTGAATGAGCAGTTCTTC	CASRALTVNEQFF
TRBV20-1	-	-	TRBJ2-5	TGCAGCGCGGGGAGCCAAGAGACCCAGTACTTC	CSAGSQETQYF
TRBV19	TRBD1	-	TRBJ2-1	TGTGCCAGTAGCAACGACAGGGGGCCCTACAATGAGCAGTTCTTC	CASSNDRGPYNEQFF
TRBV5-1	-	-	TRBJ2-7	TGCGCCAGCAGCTTGGACAGAAAATACGAGCAGTACTTC	CASSLDRKYEQYF
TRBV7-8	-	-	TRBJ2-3	TGTGCCAGCAGCTTATATGTCTTCACAGATACGCAGTATTTT	CASSLYVFTDTQYF
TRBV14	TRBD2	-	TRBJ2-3	TGTGCCAGCAGCCAAGATGTCGGTAGCGGGAGTCCTAGCACAGATACGCAGTATTTT	CASSQDVGSGSPSTDTQYF
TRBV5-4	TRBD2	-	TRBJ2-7	TGTGCCAGCAGCCGGGCGGGAGGGCCCTACGAGCAGTACTTC	CASSRAGGPYEQYF
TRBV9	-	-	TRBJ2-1	TGTGCCAGCAGCGTAACCCTAGAAGGCGCCTACAATGAGCAGTTCTTC	CASSVTLEGAYNEQFF
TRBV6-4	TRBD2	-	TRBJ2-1	TGTGCCAGCAGTGCACTAGCGGGAGAGAACAATGAGCAGTTCTTC	CASSALAGENNEQFF
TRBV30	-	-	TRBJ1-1	TGTGCCTGGAGCACGGAGGCACTAGAAGCTTTCTTT	CAWSTEALEAFF
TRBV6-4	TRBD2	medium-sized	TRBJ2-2	TGTGCCAGCAGTGACTCTAGCGGGAGCACCGGGGAGCTGTTTTTT	CASSDSSGSTGELFF
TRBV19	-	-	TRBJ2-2	TGTGCCAGTAGTATCTCAGGGGCGAACACCGGGGAGCTGTTTTTT	CASSISGANTGELFF
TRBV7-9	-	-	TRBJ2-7	TGTGCCAGCAGCCTACTAGTAACCTACGAGCAGTACTTC	CASSLLVTYEQYF
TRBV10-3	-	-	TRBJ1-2	TGTGCCACCACCTTGGAGGGGGGGACTGGAGTCGGATGCACCTTC	CATTLEGGTGVGCTF
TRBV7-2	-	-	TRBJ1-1	TGTGCCAGCAGCCCAGGACTGGGGAACACTGAAGCTTTCTTT	CASSPGLGNTEAFF
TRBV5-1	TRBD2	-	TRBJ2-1	TGCGCCAGCAGCTTAGGACTAGCGGGGCACAATGAGCAGTTCTTC	CASSLGLAGHNEQFF
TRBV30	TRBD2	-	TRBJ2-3	TGTGCCTGGGGACTAGCGGGAGTGAATACGCAGTATTTT	CAWGLAGVNTQYF
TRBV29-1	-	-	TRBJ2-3	TGCAGCGTTCGTAGGCAGGCGAGCACAGATACGCAGTATTTT	CSVRRQASTDTQYF
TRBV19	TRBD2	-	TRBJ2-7	TGTGCCAGTACCCCCTCCCCCGGGACTAGCGGAGTGAGGTACTTC	CASTPSPGTSGVRYF
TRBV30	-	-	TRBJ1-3	TGTGCCTGGAGTGTAGGGAGCTCTGGAAACACCATATATTTT	CAWSVGSSGNTIYF
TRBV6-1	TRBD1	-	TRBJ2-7	TGTGCCAGCAGTGGGCTGCCGGGACAGGGCCGAAACGAGCAGTACTTC	CASSGLPGQGRNEQYF
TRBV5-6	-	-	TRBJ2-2	TGTGCCAGCAGCCCCCCAAGGGGAGGGAACACCGGGGAGCTGTTTTTT	CASSPPRGGNTGELFF
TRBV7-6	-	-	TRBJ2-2	TGTGCCAGCAGCTTAAGGTCAGGGGACACCGGGGAGCTGTTTTTT	CASSLRSGDTGELFF
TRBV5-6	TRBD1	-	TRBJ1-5	TGTGCCAGCAGCCGATGGGGACAGGGAGGTCAGCCCCAGCATTTT	CASSRWGQGGQPQHF